The 17 T cell receptor beta chains in this list originate from one sample, sequenced in a study of radiation and T cells in renal cell carcinoma. Generated by immunoSEQ multiplex PCR, the TCRdb table keeps only in-frame clones and is missing some. Among roughly 100,000 clones listed, 75% to 90% were seen once. The time point was: baseline pretreatment blood. Sample treatment: 15 Gy SBRT to primary tumor, nephrectomy 4 weeks later. Sequencing used blood, obtained from a patient whose treatment included radiotherapy and nephrectomy. All receptors derive from a man in his fifties with renal cell carcinoma.

The chain combines TRBV10-3 with TRBJ1-2; D is undetermined. V lost 0 bases, J lost 12 bases, and 17 bases lay in between. The CDR3 has 14 amino acids. The germline gives CDR1 ENHRY, CDR2 SYGVKD. The DNA for the CDR3 is TGTGCCATCAGTGAGTCCTTGGACCGGCGTTCTCACACCTTC. Protein product: CAISESLDRRSHTF.

This rearrangement joins TRBV5-4 to TRBJ2-2; possibly TRBD1 for D (6 bases). The V gene's germline CDR1 is SGHNT and CDR2 YYREEE (reference sequence). The V and J ends lost 4 bases and 3 bases respectively, with 16 bases between them. The CDR3 loop spans 16 amino acids. CDR3 region: CASSPWWGQDTGELFF. CDR3 nucleotides: TGTGCCAGCAGCCCCTGGTGGGGGCAGGACACCGGGGAGCTGTTTTTT.

The chain combines TRBV19 with TRBJ2-1; 14 bases are shared with TRBD2. Trimming cost V 5 bases and J 5 bases; bases outside gene matches: 8. Germline values: CDR1 LNHDA, CDR2 SQIVND (reference sequence). The CDR3 covers 17 residues. The CDR3 nucleotides read TGTGCCAGTAGTCCTGGGGGACTAGCGGGGGCCAACAATGAGCAGTTCTTC. Translated: CASSPGGLAGANNEQFF.

This chain connects TRBV7-6 to TRBJ2-5; 8 bases agree with TRBD2. The CDR3 loop spans 15 amino acids. V shed 4 bases and J 3 bases; nucleotides not matched to a gene: 7. Germline loops: CDR1 SGHVS, CDR2 FNYEAQ. The CDR3 protein is CASSSVLTSEETQYF. The CDR3 DNA reads as TGTGCCAGCAGCTCCGTCCTGACTAGCGAAGAGACCCAGTACTTC.

The chain carries TRBV5-6 and TRBJ2-2; 7 nucleotides line up with TRBD2. This CDR3 region has 14 residues. In germline, CDR1 is SGHDT, CDR2 YYEEEE. After removal of 2 bases from V and 8 bases from J, the junction contained 6 bases not matched to a gene. The CDR3 reads CASSFGTNPGELFF. CDR3 DNA sequence: TGTGCCAGCAGCTTCGGGACTAACCCGGGGGAGCTGTTTTTT.

This chain uses TRBV11-3 with TRBJ1-5, with TRBD1 identical over 7 bases. Per germline, CDR1 SGHNT and CDR2 YENEEA. Trimming at V came to 5 bases and at J to 0 bases, leaving 19 bases not matched to a gene. This CDR3 has 20 amino acids. This CDR3 is CASSEPRTGGVVYSNQPQHF. DNA for the CDR3: TGTGCCAGCAGCGAACCGCGGACAGGTGGGGTGGTGTATAGCAATCAGCCCCAGCATTTT.

This chain links TRBV6-1 with TRBJ2-1, with TRBD1 matching 9 bases. Trimming at V came to 4 bases and at J to 7 bases, leaving 5 bases not matched to a gene. This CDR3 contains 14 residues. Germline V gene sequence: CDR1 MNHNS, CDR2 SASEGT. CDR3 residues: CASSGYDRGNEQFF. The CDR3 bases are TGTGCCAGCAGTGGTTACGACAGGGGGAATGAGCAGTTCTTC.

This chain connects TRBV28 to TRBJ1-6; D uncertain. V lost 3 bases to trimming and J lost 2 bases, with 5 bases between them. The CDR3 totals 14 residues. Germline V gives CDR1 MDHEN, CDR2 SYDVKM. The CDR3 DNA follows: TGTGCCAGCAGTTTGGGTACCTATAATTCACCCCTCCACTTT. Translation: CASSLGTYNSPLHF.

This rearrangement joins TRBV11-3 to TRBJ2-1, with D possibly being TRBD1 or TRBD2 (6 bases each). Germline V gene lookup returns CDR1 SGHNT and CDR2 YENEEA. V lost 5 bases and J 4 bases, leaving 15 bases between the germline ends. The length of the CDR3 is 15 residues. CDR3 sequence (DNA): TGTGCCAGCAGCCCACAGGAGGGGGTTTACAATGAGCAGTTCTTC. Encoded protein: CASSPQEGVYNEQFF.

The rearrangement uses TRBV2 and TRBJ2-7, with TRBD1 as a possible D gene (6 bases). This CDR3 comprises 12 residues. Germline lookup yields CDR1 SNHLY and CDR2 FYNNEI. V was trimmed by 4 bases and J by 6 bases, leaving 10 bases between them. The CDR3 region is CASSGQGGEQYF. CDR3 DNA: TGTGCCAGCAGTGGTCAAGGGGGCGAGCAGTACTTC.

J is TRBJ2-7 and V is TRBV13; 10 bases line up with TRBD1. From germline, CDR1 is PRHDT and CDR2 FYEKMQ (reference sequence). J gave up 5 bases and V 1 base, and 8 bases lay outside the gene matches. This CDR3 has 16 amino acids. CDR3 residues: CASSLAPGQGSHEQYF. The CDR3 region has the DNA TGTGCCAGCAGCTTAGCCCCGGGACAGGGGTCCCACGAGCAGTACTTC.

The rearrangement uses TRBV7-3 and TRBJ2-1, with 11 bases matching TRBD1. This CDR3 contains 15 residues. Losses at the gene ends were 5 bases for V and 6 bases for J; bases not matched to a gene: 6. Germline CDR1 is SGHTA and CDR2 is FQGTGA. The CDR3 bases are TGTGCCAGCAGCATAGGGACAGGGGGGACCAATGAGCAGTTCTTC. It translates to CASSIGTGGTNEQFF.

The gene calls are TRBV4-2 and TRBJ2-2, with D possibly matching TRBD1 (6 bases). Germline V lookup: CDR1 LGHNA, CDR2 YNFKEQ. V lost 7 bases and J 0 bases, leaving 12 bases between the germline ends. This CDR3 contains 15 residues. The CDR3 DNA follows: TGTGCCAGCATGGTCAACAGGGCGAACACCGGGGAGCTGTTTTTT. Amino acids: CASMVNRANTGELFF.

The chain recombines TRBV10-3 with TRBJ1-5; the D is unclear. Germline loops: CDR1 ENHRY, CDR2 SYGVKD. The V end was cut by 6 bases, the J end by 3 bases, with 9 bases between. The CDR3 is made up of 13 amino acids. The CDR3 bases are TGTGCCATCAGGGGCGACCCCAATCAGCCCCAGCATTTT. Translation: CAIRGDPNQPQHF.

The V and J genes are TRBV30 and TRBJ2-5, with D uncertain. V dropped 4 bases and J dropped 1 base, with 4 bases sitting between them. Germline-derived CDR1 and CDR2 are GTSNPN and SVGIG (reference sequence). The CDR3 has 11 residues. CDR3 sequence reads: CAWTAQETQYF. The CDR3 region has the DNA TGTGCCTGGACGGCCCAAGAGACCCAGTACTTC.

The rearrangement joins TRBV7-6 to TRBJ1-1; 8 nucleotides match TRBD1. CDR3 length: 13 amino acids. V was clipped by 5 bases and J by 5 bases; unmatched bases: 4. From germline, CDR1 is SGHVS and CDR2 FNYEAQ. DNA for the CDR3: TGTGCCAGCAGCCCAGGGGGCTGGACTGAAGCTTTCTTT. Amino acids: CASSPGGWTEAFF.

This chain connects TRBV7-8 to TRBJ1-2, with D perhaps TRBD1 (6 bases). Germline lookup yields CDR1 SGHVS and CDR2 FQNEAQ. Trimming cost V 3 bases and J 4 bases, with 15 bases left between them. The CDR3 is 15 amino acids. The chain's CDR3 is CASSFRTDLGYGYTF. The CDR3 DNA is TGTGCCAGCAGCTTCAGGACAGACTTGGGCTATGGCTACACCTTC.